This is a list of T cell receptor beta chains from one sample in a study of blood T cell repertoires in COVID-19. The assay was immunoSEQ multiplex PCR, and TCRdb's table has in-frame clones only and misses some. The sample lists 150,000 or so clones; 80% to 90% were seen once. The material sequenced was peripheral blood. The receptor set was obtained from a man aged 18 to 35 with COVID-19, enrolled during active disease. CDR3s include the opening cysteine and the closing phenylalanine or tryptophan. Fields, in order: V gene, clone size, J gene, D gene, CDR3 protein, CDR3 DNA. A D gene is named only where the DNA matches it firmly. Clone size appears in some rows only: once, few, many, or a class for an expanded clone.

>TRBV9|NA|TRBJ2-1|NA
CASSAGGKDEQFF
TGTGCCAGCAGCGCAGGAGGGAAAGATGAGCAGTTCTTC
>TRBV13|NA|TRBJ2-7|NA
CASSPPGIAYEQYF
TGTGCCAGCAGCCCACCCGGGATTGCCTACGAGCAGTACTTC
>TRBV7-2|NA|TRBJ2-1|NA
CASSLAGERGEQFF
TGTGCCAGCAGCTTAGCGGGAGAAAGAGGTGAGCAGTTCTTC
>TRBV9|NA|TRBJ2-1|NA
CASSVDPRLGHEQFF
TGTGCCAGCAGCGTAGATCCTCGACTAGGGCATGAGCAGTTCTTC
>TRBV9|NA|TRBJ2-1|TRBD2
CASSVDALAGGFYNEQFF
TGTGCCAGCAGCGTAGACGCCCTAGCGGGAGGGTTCTACAATGAGCAGTTCTTC
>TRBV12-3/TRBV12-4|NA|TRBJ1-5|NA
CASSEAVAQPQHF
TGTGCCAGCAGCGAAGCGGTGGCTCAGCCCCAGCATTTT
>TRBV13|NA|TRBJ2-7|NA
CASSLGAYEQYF
TGTGCCAGCAGCTTGGGAGCCTACGAGCAGTACTTC
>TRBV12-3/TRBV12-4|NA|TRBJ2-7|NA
CASSLMRYEQYF
TGTGCCAGCAGTTTAATGCGCTACGAGCAGTACTTC
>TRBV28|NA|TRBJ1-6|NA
CASSLRGAWGSPLHF
TGTGCCAGCAGTTTAAGGGGCGCTTGGGGTTCACCCCTCCACTTT
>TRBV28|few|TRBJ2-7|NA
CASSPDTSYEQYF
TGTGCCAGCAGTCCGGACACGTCCTACGAGCAGTACTTC
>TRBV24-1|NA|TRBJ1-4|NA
CATSDSSQGGSEKLFF
TGTGCCACCAGTGATAGCTCACAGGGTGGAAGTGAAAAACTGTTTTTT
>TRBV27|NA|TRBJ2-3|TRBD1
CASSSLDRGTDTQYF
TGTGCCAGCAGTTCACTTGACAGGGGAACAGATACGCAGTATTTT
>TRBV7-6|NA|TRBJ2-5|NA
CASSYGSETQYF
TGTGCCAGCAGCTACGGGTCAGAGACCCAGTACTTC
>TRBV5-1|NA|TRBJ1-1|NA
CASSPNGGKGTEAFF
TGCGCCAGCAGCCCGAATGGGGGGAAAGGGACTGAAGCTTTCTTT
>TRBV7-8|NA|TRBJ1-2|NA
CASSLSFMRKVSYTF
TGTGCCAGCAGCTTAAGTTTTATGAGGAAAGTCAGCTACACCTTC
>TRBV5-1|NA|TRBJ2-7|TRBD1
CASSLDAGQGGTYEQYF
TGCGCCAGCAGCTTGGATGCTGGACAGGGCGGGACCTACGAGCAGTACTTC
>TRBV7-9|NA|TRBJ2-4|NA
CASSLVSGAKNIQYF
TGTGCCAGCAGCTTAGTTTCAGGAGCCAAAAACATTCAGTACTTC
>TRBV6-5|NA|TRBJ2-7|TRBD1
CASSPDRGNYEQYF
TGTGCCAGCAGTCCGGACAGGGGAAACTACGAGCAGTACTTC
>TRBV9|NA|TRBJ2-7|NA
CASSAELGHEQYF
TGTGCCAGCAGCGCGGAACTAGGTCACGAGCAGTACTTC
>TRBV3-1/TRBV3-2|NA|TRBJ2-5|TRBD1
CASSPSGGRETQYF
TGTGCCAGCAGCCCCTCAGGGGGCCGAGAGACCCAGTACTTC
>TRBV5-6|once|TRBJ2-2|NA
CASSLLLLGSGTGELFF
TGTGCCAGCAGCTTGTTACTTTTGGGGTCGGGGACCGGGGAGCTGTTTTTT
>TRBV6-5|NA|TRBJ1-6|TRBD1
CASSYSGQVLGSPLHF
TGTGCCAGCAGTTACTCGGGACAGGTCTTAGGGTCACCCCTCCACTTT
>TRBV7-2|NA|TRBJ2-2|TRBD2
CASSLAGGYTGELFF
TGTGCCAGCAGTCTAGCGGGAGGTTACACCGGGGAGCTGTTTTTT
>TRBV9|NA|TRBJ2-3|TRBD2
CASSSLAGGWGDTQYF
TGTGCCAGCAGCTCCTTAGCGGGAGGATGGGGAGATACGCAGTATTTT
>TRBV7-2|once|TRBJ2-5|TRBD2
CASSRTRQETQYF
TGTGCCAGCAGCAGGACTAGACAAGAGACCCAGTACTTC
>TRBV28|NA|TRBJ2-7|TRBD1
CASSYQRGPYEQYF
TGTGCCAGCAGCTACCAGAGGGGGCCCTACGAGCAGTACTTC
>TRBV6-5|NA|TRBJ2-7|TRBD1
CASSYPHRGGEQYF
TGTGCCAGCAGTTATCCGCACAGGGGTGGGGAGCAGTACTTC